Described below is a single TCR beta chain sequence and its context. Germline-derived CDR1 and CDR2 are WNHNN and SYGVQD (reference sequence). The V and J ends lost 0 bases and 1 base respectively, with 6 bases between them. The CDR3 consists of 14 residues. The record originates from a study of human T cells and chemical hapten exposure. About the study: Patch tests put 0.01% DPC on the upper back, and the results were checked at 6 days.

It was the library that attached unique molecular identifiers to individual cDNA molecules. Each CDR3 protein gets one entry after TCRdb re-called the RACE reads with MiXCR. The sample yields 150,000 to 200,000 distinct CDR3 sequences, about 14% seen once. Time point specified: patch test 1, 2 weeks after DPC sensitization. Treatment described: therapeutic diphenylcyclopropenone sensitization with weekly scalp DPC. Non-pregnant alopecia patients aged 18 to 70, suitable for DPC therapy. The chain combines TRBV10-1 with TRBJ1-2; D unclear. The sequence was collected from a woman aged 25 to 39 with alopecia areata. Some clones in this sample may be carry-over from other donors' samples. Sequencing used whole blood, obtained in connection with sensitization to the hapten diphenylcyclopropenone (DPC). The CDR3, as DNA: TGCGCCAGCAGTGAGTCGGGGATTAACTATGGCTACACCTTC. The encoded protein is CASSESGINYGYTF.